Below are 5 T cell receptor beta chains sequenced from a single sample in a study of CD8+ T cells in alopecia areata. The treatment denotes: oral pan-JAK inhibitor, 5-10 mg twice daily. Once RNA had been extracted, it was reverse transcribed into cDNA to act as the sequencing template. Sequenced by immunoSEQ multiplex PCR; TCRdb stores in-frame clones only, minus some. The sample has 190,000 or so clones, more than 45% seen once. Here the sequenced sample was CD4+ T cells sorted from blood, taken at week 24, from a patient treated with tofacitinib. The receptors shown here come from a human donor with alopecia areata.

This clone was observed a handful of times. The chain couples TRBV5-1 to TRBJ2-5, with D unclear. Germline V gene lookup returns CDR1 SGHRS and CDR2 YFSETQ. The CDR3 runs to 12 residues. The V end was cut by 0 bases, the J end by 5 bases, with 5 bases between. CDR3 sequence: CASSLGIETQYF. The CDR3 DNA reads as TGCGCCAGCAGCTTGGGTATCGAGACCCAGTACTTC.

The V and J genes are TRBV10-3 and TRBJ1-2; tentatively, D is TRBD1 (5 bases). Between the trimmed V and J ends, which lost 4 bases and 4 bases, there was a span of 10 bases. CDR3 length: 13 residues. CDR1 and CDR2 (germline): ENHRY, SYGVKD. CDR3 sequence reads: CAISGQPGYGYTF. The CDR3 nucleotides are TGTGCCATCAGTGGACAGCCAGGCTATGGCTACACCTTC.

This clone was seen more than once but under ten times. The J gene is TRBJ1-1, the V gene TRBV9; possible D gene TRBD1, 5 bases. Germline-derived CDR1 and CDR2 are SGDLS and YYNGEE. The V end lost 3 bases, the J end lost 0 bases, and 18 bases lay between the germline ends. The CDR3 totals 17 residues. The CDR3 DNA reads TGTGCCAGCAGCGGCCGGGGATCGACAGTCATGAACACTGAAGCTTTCTTT. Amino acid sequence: CASSGRGSTVMNTEAFF.

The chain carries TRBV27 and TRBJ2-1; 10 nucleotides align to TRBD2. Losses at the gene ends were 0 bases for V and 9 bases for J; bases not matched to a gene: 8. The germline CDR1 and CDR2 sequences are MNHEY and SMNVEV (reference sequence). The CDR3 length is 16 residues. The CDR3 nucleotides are TGTGCCAGCAGTTTATCGCTTCTAGCGGGAGCCACTGAGCAGTTCTTC. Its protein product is CASSLSLLAGATEQFF.

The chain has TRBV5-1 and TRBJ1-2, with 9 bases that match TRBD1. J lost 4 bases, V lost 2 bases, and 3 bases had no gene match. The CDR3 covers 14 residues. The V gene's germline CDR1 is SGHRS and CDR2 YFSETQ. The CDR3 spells CASSFMDRGYGYTF. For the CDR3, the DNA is TGCGCCAGCAGCTTCATGGACAGGGGCTATGGCTACACCTTC.